This T cell receptor (beta chain) came from a study of blood T cell repertoires in COVID-19. At the level of the study: T cells, B-cell-depleted T cells, or PBMCs provided the cDNA or gDNA that served as material.

The CDR3 has 16 amino acids. V lost 0 bases and J 7 bases, leaving 16 bases between the germline ends. Germline CDR1 LGHNA, CDR2 YSLEER. In the original workflow: Cell counts per sample came from amplifying reference gene primers. Repertoires were generated with immunoSEQ multiplex PCR, while TCRdb's copy carries only in-frame clones and drops some. V and J calls plus clone size are reproduced from that table; the DNA served to infer D and trimming. The sample yields around 140,000 clones, approximately 81% seen once. Input material: peripheral blood. The sequence was collected from a human donor with acute or convalescent COVID-19. The donor label of this sample is uncertain. The chain carries TRBV4-3 and TRBJ1-5, with a weak D call TRBD1 (6 bases). The CDR3 region has the DNA TGCGCCAGCAGCCAAGATCGAGGGGGGGAATACCAGCCCCAGCATTTT. Translating gives CASSQDRGGEYQPQHF.